This T cell receptor (beta chain) was captured by sequencing in a study of blood T cell repertoires in COVID-19. Sequencing used immunoSEQ multiplex PCR; TCRdb keeps in-frame clones, though not all of them. The sample consists of approximately 25,000 clones, over 75% of them appearing once. Trimming took 1 base from V and 4 from J, leaving 10 bases between them. Germline values: CDR1 LNHDA, CDR2 SQIVND (reference sequence). The CDR3 runs 14 residues. The chain links TRBV19 to TRBJ1-1; maybe TRBD1 (5 bases). The receptor comes from a human donor with active COVID-19. The donor label of this sample is uncertain. The sequencing input was peripheral blood. As DNA, the CDR3 is TGTGCCAGTAGTATAGTGAGCGGGGCCACTGAAGCTTTCTTT. Translation: CASSIVSGATEAFF. The full variable domain, in which reference TRBV19 and TRBJ1-1 provide the parts outside the CDR3, is DGGITQSPKYLFRKEGQNVTLSCEQNLNHDAMYWYRQDPGQGLRLIYYSQIVNDFQKGDIAEGYSVSREKKESFPLTVTSAQKNPTAFYLCASSIVSGATEAFFGQGTRLTVV.